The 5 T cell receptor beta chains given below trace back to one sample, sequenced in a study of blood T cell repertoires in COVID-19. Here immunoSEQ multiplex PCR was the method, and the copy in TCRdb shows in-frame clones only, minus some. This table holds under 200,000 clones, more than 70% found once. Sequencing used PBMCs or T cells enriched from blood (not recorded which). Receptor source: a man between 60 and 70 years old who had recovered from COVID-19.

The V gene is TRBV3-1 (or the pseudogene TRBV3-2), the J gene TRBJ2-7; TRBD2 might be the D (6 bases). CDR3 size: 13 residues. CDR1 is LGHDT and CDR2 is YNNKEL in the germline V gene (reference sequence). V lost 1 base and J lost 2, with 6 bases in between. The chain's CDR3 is CASSQGGAYEQYF. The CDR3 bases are TGTGCCAGCAGCCAAGGGGGGGCCTACGAGCAGTACTTC.

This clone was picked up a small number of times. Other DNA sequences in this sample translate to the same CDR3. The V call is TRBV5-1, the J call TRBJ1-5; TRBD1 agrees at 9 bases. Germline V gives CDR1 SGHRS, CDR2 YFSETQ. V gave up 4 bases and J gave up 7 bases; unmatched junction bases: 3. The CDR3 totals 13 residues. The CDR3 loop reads CASSRQGEQPQHF. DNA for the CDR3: TGCGCCAGCAGCAGACAGGGGGAACAGCCCCAGCATTTT.

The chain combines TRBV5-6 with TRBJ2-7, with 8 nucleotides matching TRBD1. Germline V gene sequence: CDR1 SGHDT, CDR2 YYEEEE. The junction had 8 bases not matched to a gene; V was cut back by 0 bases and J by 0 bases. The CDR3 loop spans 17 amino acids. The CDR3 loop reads CASSLEGDRRRSYEQYF. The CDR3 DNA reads TGTGCCAGCAGCTTGGAAGGGGACAGGAGGCGCTCCTACGAGCAGTACTTC.

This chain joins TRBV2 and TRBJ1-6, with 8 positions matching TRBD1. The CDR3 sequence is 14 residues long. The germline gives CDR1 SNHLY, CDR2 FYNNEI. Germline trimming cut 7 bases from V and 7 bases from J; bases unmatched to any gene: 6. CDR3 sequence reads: CASTMTGVNSPLHF. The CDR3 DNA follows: TGTGCCAGCACCATGACAGGGGTCAATTCACCCCTCCACTTT.

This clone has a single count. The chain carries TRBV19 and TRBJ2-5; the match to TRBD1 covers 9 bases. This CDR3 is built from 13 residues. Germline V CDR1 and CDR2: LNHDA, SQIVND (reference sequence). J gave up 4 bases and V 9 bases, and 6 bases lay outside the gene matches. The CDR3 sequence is CASATGGLETQYF. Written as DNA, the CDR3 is TGTGCCAGCGCGACAGGGGGGTTAGAGACCCAGTACTTC.